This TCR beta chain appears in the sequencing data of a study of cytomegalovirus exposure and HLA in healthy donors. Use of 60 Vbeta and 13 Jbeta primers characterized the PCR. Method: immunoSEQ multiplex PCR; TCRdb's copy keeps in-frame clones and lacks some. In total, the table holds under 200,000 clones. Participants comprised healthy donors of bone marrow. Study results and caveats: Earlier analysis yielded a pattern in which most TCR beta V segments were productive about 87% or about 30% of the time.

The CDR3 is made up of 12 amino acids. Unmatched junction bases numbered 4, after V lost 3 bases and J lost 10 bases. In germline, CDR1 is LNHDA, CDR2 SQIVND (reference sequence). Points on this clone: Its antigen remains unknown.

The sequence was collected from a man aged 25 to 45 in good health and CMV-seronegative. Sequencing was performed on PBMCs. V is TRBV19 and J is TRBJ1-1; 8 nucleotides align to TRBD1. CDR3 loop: CASSISTGVAFF. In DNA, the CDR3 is TGTGCCAGTAGTATCTCGACAGGGGTAGCTTTCTTT.